This TCR beta chain appears in the sequencing data of a study of beta chain features in type 1 diabetes. Study-wide background: There was similarity between patients and healthy donors in age, gender and cell yields. Findings of the study overall: In all four CD4+ subsets, TCRB CDR3 length was significantly, moderately reduced in type 1 diabetes. Amplification by PCR could prefer shorter templates, with the same effect in patients and controls.

CD45RO/CCR7/CD25/CD127/CD95/CD27 sorting isolated CD4+ naive, central memory, regulatory and stem cell-like memory cells. The sample holds a few counts of this clone. Its antigen is not identified. In germline, CDR1 is MDHEN, CDR2 SYDVKM. V lost 0 bases to trimming and J lost 5 bases; unmatched junction nucleotides: 3. The CDR3 has 15 residues. Since all of the isolated RNA was reverse transcribed, expressed TCRB transcripts were what got sequenced. The protocol was immunoSEQ multiplex PCR, while the TCRdb copy is restricted to in-frame clones and leaves out a portion. The repertoire includes hundreds of thousands of clones, over 10% of them detected once, and approximately 0.022% sits in the top ten.

The source of this sequence is a man younger than 35 with type 1 diabetes. The sequenced sample consisted of naive CD4+ T cells from blood. The chain carries TRBV28 and TRBJ2-3; 9 positions agree with TRBD2. CDR3 loop: CASSLWGSGGDTQYF. CDR3 nucleotides: TGTGCCAGCAGTTTATGGGGTAGCGGGGGAGATACGCAGTATTTT.